This T cell receptor beta chain was sequenced in a study of blood T cell repertoires in COVID-19 (dated by TCRdb to about 2020). General notes on the study: Collaborator samples came from the United States, Italy and Spain and covered acute and convalescent phases of COVID-19. The material from the prospective study consisted of cDNA or gDNA derived from T cells, B-cell-depleted T cells, or PBMCs. Subjects who had been exposed to COVID-19, were actively infected with it, or had recovered from it provided the deeply sampled blood TCRbeta repertoires that made up the dataset. The repertoires were released in a freely available public database meant as a resource for research on the immune response to SARS-CoV-2. Samples came from the ongoing ImmuneRACE study (first 160 participants) plus 1,254 subjects from 6 global collaborators. Nearly every sample came with metadata listing a de-identified subject ID, COVID-19 status, age in years and sex. Where HLA class I and class II types were available, the types were taken from metadata supplied by the sample provider, not from assay-based typing.

TCRbeta CDR3 regions were amplified from genomic DNA by means of the immunoSEQ Assay, a bias-controlled multiplex PCR. Under the source paper's analysis protocol: Nucleated cell counts per sample were estimated from amplification of reference gene primers within the assay. To quantify the absolute abundance of each unique TCRbeta CDR3 rearrangement, sequence reads were collapsed and filtered. For each sample, productive Simpson clonality was calculated by taking the square root of Simpson's diversity index across productive rearrangements. The clones in this table, taken by TCRdb from immuneACCESS, are in-frame only. Not every clone is retained; where verified, under half of the shortfall comes from an unresolved V gene, and the cause of the rest is unknown. From that table come the V and J calls and clone size; the DNA was used to work out D and trimming. The sample table records about 160,000 clones; approximately 91% of these occur just once. Of the sample, more than 2% is held by the ten largest clones.

CDR1 and CDR2 are drawn from the germline V gene (reference sequence): SEHNR, FQNEAQ. Clipping removes 5 bases from V and 1 base from J, with 15 as the unmatched junction base count. The CDR3 goes from the cysteine to the phenylalanine over 19 residues. The DNA shown is the 57-base CDR3, in frame from base 1. Overall results and qualifications from the work: The quantity of clinical and demographic metadata differed by source and by participant and was supplied without curation.

On this clone itself: The specificity of this receptor is unknown. No per-base quality is available; no much larger clone lies one base away.

Each collaborating institution followed its own protocols to collect whole blood in K2EDTA tubes. Collaborator samples were shipped for TCRbeta analysis as frozen whole blood, isolated PBMCs, or DNA extracted from either sample type. Sequencing was done on a sample of peripheral blood. This TCR was recovered from a man aged 18 to 29 with acute or convalescent COVID-19. In this chain, TRBV7-9 is recombined with TRBJ2-2, and 8 junction bases match TRBD1. The nucleotide sequence reads as follows: TGTGCCAGCAGCCCATGGACAGGGAGCGTATCGTGGAACACCGGGGAGCTGTTTTTT. Its protein reads: CASSPWTGSVSWNTGELFF.